Each of the 30 T cell receptor beta chains below was sequenced from the same sample in a study of blood T cell repertoires in COVID-19. TCRdb keeps only in-frame clones here, not all; method: immunoSEQ multiplex PCR. Among tens of thousands of clones, about 76% were seen once, and the ten largest hold roughly 45%. The sample comprised peripheral blood. The receptors derive from a man in his 70s with active or convalescent COVID-19.

The chain couples TRBV6-5 to TRBJ1-1; D possibly corresponds to TRBD1 (5 bases). Trimming cost V 5 bases and J 7 bases, with 11 bases left between them. The CDR3 extends over 12 amino acids. Germline CDR1 and CDR2: MNHEY and SVGAGI. CDR3 nucleotides: TGTGCCAGCAGTCCAGGGTTCGGTGAAGCTTTCTTT. Translation gives CASSPGFGEAFF.

This clone was observed a single time. This rearrangement joins TRBV12-3 or TRBV12-4 to TRBJ1-1; maybe TRBD1 (5 bases). The CDR3 is 13 amino acids. V was clipped by 6 bases and J by 1 base, with 9 bases between them. The CDR3, as DNA: TGTGCCAGCAGCTGGCAGGGGAACACTGAAGCTTTCTTT. Encoded protein: CASSWQGNTEAFF.

The V call is TRBV13, the J call TRBJ1-1; the match to TRBD1 covers 7 bases. This CDR3 is built from 18 residues. CDR1 and CDR2 from the germline V gene are PRHDT and FYEKMQ (reference sequence). V trimming: 3 bases; J trimming: 4 bases; junction bases outside the gene matches: 17. The CDR3 DNA sequence: TGTGCCAGCAGCTTTAAAAGGGGGCGAGAAAGTACAGCCACTGAAGCTTTCTTT. Residues: CASSFKRGRESTATEAFF.

This chain uses TRBV5-6 with TRBJ1-2; 8 positions agree with TRBD1. Germline-derived CDR1 and CDR2 are SGHDT and YYEEEE. The CDR3 consists of 15 residues. V trimming: 1 base; J trimming: 5 bases; junction bases outside the gene matches: 7. The CDR3 region is CASSLMTGVGYGYTF. The CDR3, as DNA: TGTGCCAGCAGCTTGATGACAGGGGTGGGGTATGGCTACACCTTC.

This rearrangement joins TRBV5-1 to TRBJ1-5; 9 nucleotides agree with TRBD1. V dropped 3 bases and J dropped 4; count of bases not matched to a gene: 2. The CDR3 consists of 14 residues. CDR1 and CDR2 (germline): SGHRS, YFSETQ. CDR3 coding DNA: TGCGCCAGCAGCTGGGACAGGGCAAATCAGCCCCAGCATTTT. Translation gives CASSWDRANQPQHF.

The chain carries TRBV18 and TRBJ1-1; 8 nucleotides agree with TRBD1. With 4 bases clipped from V and 1 base from J, the junction kept 5 bases outside the gene matches. This CDR3 is built from 15 residues. Germline CDR1 and CDR2: KGHSH and LQKENI. The CDR3 coding sequence is TGTGCCAGCTCACAACCCGGGACAGGGAACACTGAAGCTTTCTTT. Amino acids: CASSQPGTGNTEAFF.

The chain couples TRBV20-1 to TRBJ1-2, with 8 bases that match TRBD1. The ends lost 3 bases at V and 6 bases at J; junction bases unmatched: 6. This CDR3 region has 13 residues. Germline values: CDR1 DFQATT, CDR2 SNEGSKA (reference sequence). In nucleotides, the CDR3 is TGCAGTGCTAGTCTAAACAGGGGGAATGGCTACACCTTC. As protein: CSASLNRGNGYTF.

This clone was counted once. The chain carries TRBV30 and TRBJ2-1, with D tentatively TRBD2 (6 bases). Germline CDR1 is GTSNPN and CDR2 is SVGIG (reference sequence). V lost 7 bases and J lost 9, with 10 bases in between. This CDR3 has 10 amino acids. CDR3 coding DNA: TGTGCCTTCTCGGGAGCTGAGCAGTTCTTC. It translates to CAFSGAEQFF.

This chain links TRBV4-3 with TRBJ2-3; 10 bases agree with TRBD2. Trimming removed 1 base from V and 5 bases from J; junction bases left unmatched: 3. Germline V CDR1 and CDR2: LGHNA, YSLEER. The CDR3 covers 15 residues. This CDR3 is CASSQGLAGVDTQYF. The CDR3 DNA sequence: TGCGCCAGCAGCCAAGGTCTAGCGGGGGTAGATACGCAGTATTTT.

This chain connects TRBV6-2 or TRBV6-3 to TRBJ1-2; possibly TRBD1 for D (5 bases). Trimming shortened V by 0 bases and J by 4 bases, and 6 bases separated the two germline ends. The CDR3 totals 13 residues. The V gene's germline CDR1 is MNHEY and CDR2 SVGEGT. The CDR3: CASSYSGLYGYTF. CDR3 in DNA: TGTGCCAGCAGTTACTCGGGGCTCTATGGCTACACCTTC.

A few counts support this clone. J is TRBJ2-7 and V is TRBV24-1; a possible D gene is TRBD1 (7 bases). From germline, CDR1 is KGHDR and CDR2 SFDVKD. The germline V and J ends were trimmed by 3 bases and 2 bases, with 10 bases remaining between them. The CDR3 spans 14 residues. The CDR3 DNA sequence: TGTGCCACCAGTGATGCGGGACAGCCCTACGAGCAGTACTTC. This encodes CATSDAGQPYEQYF.

The J gene is TRBJ1-2, the V gene TRBV4-3, with 7 bases matching TRBD1. Germline-derived CDR1 and CDR2 are LGHNA and YSLEER. V gave up 0 bases and J gave up 4 bases; unmatched junction bases: 5. CDR3 length: 15 amino acids. CDR3 in amino acids: CASSQDRTGRYGYTF. As DNA, the CDR3 is TGCGCCAGCAGCCAAGATAGGACAGGCCGCTATGGCTACACCTTC.

The chain recombines TRBV4-2 with TRBJ2-1; 13 bases are shared with TRBD2. There are 21 residues in the CDR3. Per germline, CDR1 LGHNA and CDR2 YNFKEQ. J lost 0 bases, V lost 2 bases, and 13 bases had no gene match. The CDR3 reads CASSQRARLAGGPSSYNEQFF. As DNA, the CDR3 is TGTGCCAGCAGCCAACGCGCCCGACTAGCGGGAGGCCCGAGCTCCTACAATGAGCAGTTCTTC.

The V call is TRBV28, the J call TRBJ2-2; no reliable D call. The V and J ends lost 6 bases and 3 bases respectively, with 11 bases between them. CDR3 length: 14 amino acids. The germline V gene encodes CDR1 MDHEN and CDR2 SYDVKM. CDR3 residues: CASRPLRYTGELFF. Written as DNA, the CDR3 is TGTGCCAGCAGGCCTCTGAGGTACACCGGGGAGCTGTTTTTT.

This rearrangement joins TRBV11-3 to TRBJ1-1; 7 nucleotides match TRBD1. Looked up from germline, CDR1 is SGHNT and CDR2 is YENEEA. V gave up 3 bases and J gave up 1 base; unmatched junction bases: 5. The CDR3 length is 15 residues. In DNA, the CDR3 is TGTGCCAGCAGCTTGCGGGGACAGCCGAACACTGAAGCTTTCTTT. Translation: CASSLRGQPNTEAFF. Complete variable domain (other parts from reference TRBV11-3 and TRBJ1-1): EAGVVQSPRYKIIEKKQPVAFWCNPISGHNTLYWYLQNLGQGPELLIRYENEEAVDDSQLPKDRFSAERLKGVDSTLKIQPAELGDSAVYLCASSLRGQPNTEAFFGQGTRLTVV.

As DNA, the CDR3 is TGTGCCAGCAGCTTTTCGACTAGCGGGAAGACCGGGGAGCTGTTTTTT. Its translation is CASSFSTSGKTGELFF. This chain links TRBV7-8 with TRBJ2-2; 11 positions agree with TRBD2. After removal of 3 bases from V and 5 bases from J, the junction contained 5 bases not matched to a gene. The CDR3 extends over 16 amino acids. The germline V gene has CDR1 SGHVS and CDR2 FQNEAQ.

The chain is built from TRBV2 and TRBJ1-4, with TRBD1 as a possible D gene (5 bases). This CDR3 contains 15 residues. Trimming pared 2 bases from V and 7 bases from J, leaving 14 bases between. Per germline, CDR1 SNHLY and CDR2 FYNNEI. The CDR3 bases are TGTGCCAGCAGTGAATCCCCCAGCCAGGGTGAAAAACTGTTTTTT. Protein product: CASSESPSQGEKLFF.

The rearrangement joins TRBV24-1 to TRBJ1-5; a weak D match, TRBD1 (5 bases). The germline CDR1 and CDR2 sequences are KGHDR and SFDVKD. The CDR3 is made up of 18 amino acids. Trimming removed 1 base at V and 0 bases at J, with 15 bases between. CDR3 sequence reads: CATSDLLGLILSNQPQHF. CDR3 nucleotide sequence: TGTGCCACCAGTGATTTATTGGGACTGATCCTTAGCAATCAGCCCCAGCATTTT.

This rearrangement joins TRBV2 to TRBJ1-5, with D tentatively TRBD1 (6 bases). Looked up from germline, CDR1 is SNHLY and CDR2 is FYNNEI. The V and J ends lost 7 bases and 6 bases respectively, with 22 bases between them. The CDR3 is made up of 16 amino acids. The CDR3 DNA reads TGTGCCAGCACTACCTTCCGGGGGGGGGCCGGTCAGCCCCAGCATTTT. This codes for CASTTFRGGAGQPQHF.

The rearrangement joins TRBV15 to TRBJ2-1, with D perhaps matching TRBD2 (5 bases). Trimming left V 0 bases short and J 6 bases short, with 21 bases between. Germline-derived CDR1 and CDR2 are LNHNV and YYDKDF (reference sequence). The CDR3 has 18 residues. CDR3 DNA sequence: TGTGCCACCAGCAGAGATCGAGGGCCGTTGACCCTTATCAATGAGCAGTTCTTC. Translated, it gives CATSRDRGPLTLINEQFF.

The chain couples TRBV24-1 to TRBJ2-5; a weak D match, TRBD2 (6 bases). With 3 bases removed from V and 4 bases from J, the gap between germline ends came to 8 bases. The CDR3 has 13 residues. Looked up from germline, CDR1 is KGHDR and CDR2 is SFDVKD. The chain's CDR3 is CATSDGDLETQYF. DNA for the CDR3: TGTGCCACCAGTGATGGGGACTTAGAGACCCAGTACTTC.

V and J are TRBV7-2 and TRBJ1-5, with D perhaps matching TRBD1 (6 bases). V lost 3 bases to trimming and J lost 4 bases, with 7 bases between them. This CDR3 contains 13 residues. Looked up from germline, CDR1 is SGHTA and CDR2 is FQGNSA. The CDR3 loop reads CASSFGQNQPQHF. CDR3 in DNA: TGTGCCAGCAGCTTTGGACAGAATCAGCCCCAGCATTTT.

The chain is built from TRBV12-5 and TRBJ2-7; 10 nucleotides align to TRBD1. Germline CDR1 reads LGHNT; CDR2 reads FRNRAP. The trim removed 7 bases at V and 7 bases at J, leaving 13 bases unmatched. The CDR3 consists of 15 residues. CDR3 DNA sequence: TGTGCTAGTGCCCCGAGGGGACAGGGGCTGTTGGAGCAGTACTTC. It codes for CASAPRGQGLLEQYF.

The chain couples TRBV7-2 to TRBJ2-7; 7 positions agree with TRBD1. CDR1 is SGHTA and CDR2 is FQGNSA in the germline V gene. The junction had 15 bases not matched to a gene; V was cut back by 5 bases and J by 5 bases. The CDR3 is 16 residues long. As DNA, the CDR3 is TGTGCCAGCAGCCGCCGTGCAGGGGGTAAAAGTAACGAGCAGTACTTC. This sequence encodes CASSRRAGGKSNEQYF. The complete variable domain, with remaining parts taken from reference TRBV7-2 and TRBJ2-7, reads GAGVSQSPSNKVTEKGKDVELRCDPISGHTALYWYRQSLGQGLEFLIYFQGNSAPDKSGLPSDRFSAERTGGSVSTLTIQRTQQEDSAVYLCASSRRAGGKSNEQYFGPGTRLTVT.

The gene calls are TRBV6-5 and TRBJ1-1; D gene uncertain. CDR1 and CDR2 (germline): MNHEY, SVGAGI. V was pared by 6 bases and J by 6 bases, with 14 bases between. This CDR3 contains 13 residues. CDR3 protein: CASSFGGWAEAFF. CDR3 DNA sequence: TGTGCCAGCAGCTTTGGAGGGTGGGCTGAAGCTTTCTTT.

The chain links TRBV6-2 or TRBV6-3 to TRBJ2-5; TRBD1 matches 7 bases. Germline lookup yields CDR1 MNHEY and CDR2 SVGEGT. This CDR3 spans 14 amino acids. Trimming cost V 0 bases and J 7 bases; bases outside gene matches: 5. DNA of the CDR3: TGTGCCAGCAGTTACTCGCGACAGGGCGGGACCCAGTACTTC. This gives the protein CASSYSRQGGTQYF.

The V and J genes are TRBV20-1 and TRBJ1-2; 8 positions match TRBD1. CDR1 and CDR2 (germline): DFQATT, SNEGSKA (reference sequence). After removal of 4 bases from V and 6 bases from J, the junction contained 1 base not matched to a gene. There are 11 residues in the CDR3. Here the CDR3 DNA reads TGCAGTGCTACAGGGGGCCATGGCTACACCTTC. This sequence encodes CSATGGHGYTF.

The chain has TRBV11-2 and TRBJ2-1; a weak D match, TRBD2 (6 bases). The germline V gene encodes CDR1 SGHAT and CDR2 FQNNGV. V was clipped by 6 bases and J by 2 bases, with 11 bases between them. The CDR3 spans 14 residues. The chain's CDR3 is CASREIAAYNEQFF. The CDR3 coding sequence is TGTGCCAGCAGGGAGATAGCGGCCTACAATGAGCAGTTCTTC.

The chain combines TRBV5-5 with TRBJ2-2, with D tentatively TRBD1 (5 bases). The germline V gene encodes CDR1 SGHKS and CDR2 YYEKEE (reference sequence). This CDR3 is built from 16 residues. Trimming took off 1 base at V and 3 bases at J, with 13 bases between the two ends. The CDR3 DNA reads TGTGCCAGCAGCTTGATTCCCCAGGGATACACCGGGGAGCTGTTTTTT. It specifies CASSLIPQGYTGELFF.

This chain joins TRBV7-2 and TRBJ1-1; 7 positions match TRBD1. V dropped 2 bases and J dropped 5; count of bases not matched to a gene: 5. The CDR3 contains 14 residues. Germline V gene data show CDR1 as SGHTA and CDR2 as FQGNSA. The CDR3 DNA reads as TGTGCCAGCAGCTTAACCCGGGACAGTACTGAAGCTTTCTTT. Amino acid sequence: CASSLTRDSTEAFF.